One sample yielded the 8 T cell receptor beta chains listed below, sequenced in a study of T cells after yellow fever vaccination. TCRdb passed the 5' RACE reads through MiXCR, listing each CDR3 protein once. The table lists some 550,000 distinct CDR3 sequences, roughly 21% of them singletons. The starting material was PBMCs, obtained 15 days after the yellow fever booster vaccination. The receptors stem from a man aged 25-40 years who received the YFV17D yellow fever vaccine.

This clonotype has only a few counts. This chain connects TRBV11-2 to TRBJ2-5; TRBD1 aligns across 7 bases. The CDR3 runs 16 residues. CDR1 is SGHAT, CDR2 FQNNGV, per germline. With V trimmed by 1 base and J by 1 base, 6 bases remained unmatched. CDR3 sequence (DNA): TGTGCCAGCAGCTTAGGACCGGGACAGTCCCAAGAGACCCAGTACTTC. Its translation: CASSLGPGQSQETQYF.

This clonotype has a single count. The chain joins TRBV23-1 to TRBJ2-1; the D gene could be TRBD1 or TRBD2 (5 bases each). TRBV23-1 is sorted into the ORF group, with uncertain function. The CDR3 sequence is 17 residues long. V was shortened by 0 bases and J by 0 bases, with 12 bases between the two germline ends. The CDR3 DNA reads TGCGCCAGCAGTCAATCCCGGGACGCCAGCTCCTACAATGAGCAGTTCTTC. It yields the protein CASSQSRDASSYNEQFF.

The CDR3 spells CSARRETEQFF. The CDR3 nucleotides are TGCAGTGCTAGGCGGGAGACTGAGCAGTTCTTC. V gene TRBV20-1 combines with J gene TRBJ2-1, with TRBD2 matching 7 bases. The CDR3 totals 11 residues. From germline, CDR1 is DFQATT and CDR2 SNEGSKA (reference sequence). V gave up 3 bases and J gave up 9 bases; unmatched junction bases: 2.

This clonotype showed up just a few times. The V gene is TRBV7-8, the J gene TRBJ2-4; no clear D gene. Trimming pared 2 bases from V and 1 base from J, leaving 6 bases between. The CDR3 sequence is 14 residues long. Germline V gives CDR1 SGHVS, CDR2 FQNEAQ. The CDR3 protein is CASSLSLAKNIQYF. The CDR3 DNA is TGTGCCAGCAGCTTAAGCCTGGCCAAAAACATTCAGTACTTC.

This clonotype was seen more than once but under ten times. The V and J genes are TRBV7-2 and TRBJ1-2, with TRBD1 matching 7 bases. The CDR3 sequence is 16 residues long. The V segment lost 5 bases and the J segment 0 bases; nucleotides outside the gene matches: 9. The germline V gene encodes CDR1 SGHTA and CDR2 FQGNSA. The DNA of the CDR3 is TGTGCCAGCAGCCCCAGGACAGGATTAGCTAACTATGGCTACACCTTC. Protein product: CASSPRTGLANYGYTF.

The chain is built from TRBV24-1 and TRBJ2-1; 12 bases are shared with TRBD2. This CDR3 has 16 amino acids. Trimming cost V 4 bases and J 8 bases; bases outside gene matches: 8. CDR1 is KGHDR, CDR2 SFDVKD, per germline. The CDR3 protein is CATSDWTSGMNDEQFF. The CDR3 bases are TGTGCCACCAGTGACTGGACTAGCGGGATGAATGATGAGCAGTTCTTC.

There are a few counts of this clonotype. The CDR3 loop is CASSPEGWADEQFF. CDR3 nucleotide sequence: TGTGCCAGCAGCCCCGAGGGTTGGGCGGATGAGCAGTTCTTC. This chain links TRBV7-9 with TRBJ2-1; D is perhaps TRBD2 (5 bases). The V gene's germline CDR1 is SEHNR and CDR2 FQNEAQ (reference sequence). This CDR3 has 14 residues. The V gene lost 5 bases and the J gene lost 8 bases, with 16 bases spanning the gap.

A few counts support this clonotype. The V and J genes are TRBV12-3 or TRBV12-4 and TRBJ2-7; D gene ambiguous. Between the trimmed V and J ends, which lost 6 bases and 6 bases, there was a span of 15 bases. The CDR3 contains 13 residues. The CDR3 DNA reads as TGTGCCAGCAGCTCGACACCCACCCCCGAGCAGTACTTC. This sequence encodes CASSSTPTPEQYF.